This T cell receptor (beta chain) originates from a study of blood T cell repertoires in COVID-19. Looking at the study overall: From the United States, Italy and Spain came samples of acute and convalescent COVID-19.

Participants, 18 to 89 years old, spanned some 23 US areas. Donors in Cohort 3 who had recovered were those with two negative PCRs, healthcare professional clearance, or resolution of their symptoms. There are 17 residues in the CDR3. V gave up 6 bases and J gave up 1 base, with 22 bases separating them. Germline loops: CDR1 SGDLS, CDR2 YYNGEE. Per the original data handling: Reference gene primer amplification in the assay estimated nucleated cell counts. The repertoire was sequenced with immunoSEQ multiplex PCR; TCRdb's copy has only in-frame clones and lacks some. V and J calls and clone size are as listed in that table; D and trimming were resolved from the DNA. This sample has about 350,000 clones; about 88% occur once, and the top ten carry 3%. This clone appeared a few times.

This TCR came from a woman in her thirties who had recovered from COVID-19. The chain uses TRBV9 and TRBJ1-1; no clear D. Sequencing was carried out using PBMCs or T cells enriched from blood (not recorded which). CDR3 coding DNA: TGTGCCAGCACCGCGCTTCCAGTGGCGGGAACGAACACTGAAGCTTTCTTT. It yields the protein CASTALPVAGTNTEAFF. Together with reference TRBV9 and TRBJ1-1, the CDR3 gives the full variable domain: DSGVTQTPKHLITATGQRVTLRCSPRSGDLSVYWYQQSLDQGLQFLIQYYNGEERAKGNILERFSAQQFPDLHSELNLSSLELGDSALYFCASTALPVAGTNTEAFFGQGTRLTVV.